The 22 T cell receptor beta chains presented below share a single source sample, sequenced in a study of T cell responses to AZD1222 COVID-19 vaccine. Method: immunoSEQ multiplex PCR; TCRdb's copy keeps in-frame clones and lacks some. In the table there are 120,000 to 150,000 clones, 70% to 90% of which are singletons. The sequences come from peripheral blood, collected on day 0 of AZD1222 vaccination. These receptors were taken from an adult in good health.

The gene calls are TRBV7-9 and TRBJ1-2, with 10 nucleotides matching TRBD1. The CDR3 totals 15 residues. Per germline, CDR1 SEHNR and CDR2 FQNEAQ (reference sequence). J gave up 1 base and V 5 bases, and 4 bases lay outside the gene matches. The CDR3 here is CASSTRDRGNYGYTF. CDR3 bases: TGTGCCAGCAGCACAAGGGACAGGGGTAACTATGGCTACACCTTC. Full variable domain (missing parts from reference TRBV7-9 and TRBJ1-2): DTGVSQNPRHKITKRGQNVTFRCDPISEHNRLYWYRQTLGQGPEFLTYFQNEAQLEKSRLLSDRFSAERPKGSFSTLEIQRTEQGDSAMYLCASSTRDRGNYGYTFGSGTRLTVV.

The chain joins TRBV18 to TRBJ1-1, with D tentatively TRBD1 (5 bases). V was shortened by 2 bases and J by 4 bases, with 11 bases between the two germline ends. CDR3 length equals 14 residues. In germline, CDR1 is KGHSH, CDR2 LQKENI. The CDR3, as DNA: TGTGCCAGCTCACCAAGGGAAAGGGGCACTGAAGCTTTCTTT. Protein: CASSPRERGTEAFF.

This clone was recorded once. The DNA of the CDR3 is TGTGCCAGCAGCGAGGGACTAGCGGGAGGATATTACGAGCAGTACTTC. Protein product: CASSEGLAGGYYEQYF. This chain joins TRBV9 and TRBJ2-7; 15 bases match TRBD2. CDR3 size: 16 residues. Germline assignment: CDR1 SGDLS and CDR2 YYNGEE. V trimming: 3 bases; J trimming: 4 bases; junction bases outside the gene matches: 5.

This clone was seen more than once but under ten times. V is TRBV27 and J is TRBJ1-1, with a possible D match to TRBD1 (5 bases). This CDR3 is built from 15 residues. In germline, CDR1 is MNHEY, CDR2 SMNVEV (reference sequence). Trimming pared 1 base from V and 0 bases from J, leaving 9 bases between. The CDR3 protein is CASSLYRQMNTEAFF. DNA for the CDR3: TGTGCCAGCAGTTTATACCGACAGATGAACACTGAAGCTTTCTTT.

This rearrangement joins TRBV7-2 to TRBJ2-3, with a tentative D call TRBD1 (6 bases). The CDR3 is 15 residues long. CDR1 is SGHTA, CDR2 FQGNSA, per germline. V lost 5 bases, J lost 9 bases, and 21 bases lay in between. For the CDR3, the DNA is TGTGCCAGCAGCCCTACAGGGTACTCACAGATAACGCAGTATTTT. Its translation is CASSPTGYSQITQYF.

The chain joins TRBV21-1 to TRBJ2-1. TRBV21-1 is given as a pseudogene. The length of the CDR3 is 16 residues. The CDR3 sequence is CASSKDRGDSYNEQFF. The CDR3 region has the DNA TGTGCCAGCAGCAAAGACAGAGGGGACTCCTACAATGAGCAGTTCTTC.

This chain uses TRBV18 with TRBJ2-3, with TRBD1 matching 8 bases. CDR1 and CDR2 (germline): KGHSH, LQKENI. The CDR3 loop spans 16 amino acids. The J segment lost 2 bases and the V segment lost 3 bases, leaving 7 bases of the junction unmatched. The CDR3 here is CASSPLGQGYTDTQYF. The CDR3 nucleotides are TGTGCCAGCTCACCTCTTGGACAGGGTTACACAGATACGCAGTATTTT.

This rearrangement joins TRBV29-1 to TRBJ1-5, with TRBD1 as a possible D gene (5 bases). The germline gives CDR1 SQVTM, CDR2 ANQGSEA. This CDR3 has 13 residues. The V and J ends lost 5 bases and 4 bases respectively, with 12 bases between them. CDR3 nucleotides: TGCAGCGTTTCGGACAATCGGAATCAGCCCCAGCATTTT. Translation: CSVSDNRNQPQHF.

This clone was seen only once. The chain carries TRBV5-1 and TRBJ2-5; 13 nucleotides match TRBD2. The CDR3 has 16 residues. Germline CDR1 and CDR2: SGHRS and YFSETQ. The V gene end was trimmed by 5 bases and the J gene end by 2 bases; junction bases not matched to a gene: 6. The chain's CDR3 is CASSFRLAGGQETQYF. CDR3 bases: TGCGCCAGCAGTTTTAGACTAGCGGGAGGACAAGAGACCCAGTACTTC.

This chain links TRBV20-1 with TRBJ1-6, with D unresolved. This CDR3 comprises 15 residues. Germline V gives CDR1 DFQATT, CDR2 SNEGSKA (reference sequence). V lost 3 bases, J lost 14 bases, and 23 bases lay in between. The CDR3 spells CSASSASARRAALHF. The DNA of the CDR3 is TGCAGTGCTAGTTCTGCATCAGCCCGCCGAGCCGCCCTCCACTTT.

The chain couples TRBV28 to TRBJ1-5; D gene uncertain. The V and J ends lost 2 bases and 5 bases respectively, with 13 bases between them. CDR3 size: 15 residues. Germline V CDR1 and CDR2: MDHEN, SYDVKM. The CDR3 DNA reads TGTGCCAGCAGTTTAAGGCGACTGGGCGATCAGCCCCAGCATTTT. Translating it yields CASSLRRLGDQPQHF.

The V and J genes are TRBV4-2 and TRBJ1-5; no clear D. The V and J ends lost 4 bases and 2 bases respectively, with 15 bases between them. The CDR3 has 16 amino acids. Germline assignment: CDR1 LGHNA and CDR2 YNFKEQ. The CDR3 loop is CASSPFSRQGNQPQHF. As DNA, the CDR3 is TGTGCCAGCAGCCCATTTTCGAGGCAGGGCAATCAGCCCCAGCATTTT.

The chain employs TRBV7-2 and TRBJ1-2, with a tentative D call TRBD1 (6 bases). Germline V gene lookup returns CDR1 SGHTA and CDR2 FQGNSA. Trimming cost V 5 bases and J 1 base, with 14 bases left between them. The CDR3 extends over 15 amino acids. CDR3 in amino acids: CASSIDRQNNYGYTF. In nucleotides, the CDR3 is TGTGCCAGCAGCATCGACAGGCAAAATAACTATGGCTACACCTTC.

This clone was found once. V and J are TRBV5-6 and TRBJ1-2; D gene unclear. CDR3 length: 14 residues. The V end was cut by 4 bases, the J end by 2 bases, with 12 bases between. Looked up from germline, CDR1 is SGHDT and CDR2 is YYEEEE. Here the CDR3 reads CASSPDGRNYGYTF. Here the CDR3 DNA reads TGTGCCAGCAGCCCCGACGGACGGAACTATGGCTACACCTTC.

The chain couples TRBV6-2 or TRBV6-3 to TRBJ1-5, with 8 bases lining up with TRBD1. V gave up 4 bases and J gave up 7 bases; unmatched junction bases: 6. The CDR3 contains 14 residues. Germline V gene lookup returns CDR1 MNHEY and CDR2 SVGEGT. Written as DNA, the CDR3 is TGTGCCAGCAGTTTAAGACAGGGGAGGCAGCCCCAGCATTTT. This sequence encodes CASSLRQGRQPQHF.

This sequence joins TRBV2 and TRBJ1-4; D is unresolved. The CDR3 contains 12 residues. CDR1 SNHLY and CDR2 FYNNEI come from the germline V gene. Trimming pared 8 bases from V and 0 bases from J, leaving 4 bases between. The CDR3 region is CASQTTNEKLFF. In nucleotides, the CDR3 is TGTGCCAGCCAAACAACTAATGAAAAACTGTTTTTT.

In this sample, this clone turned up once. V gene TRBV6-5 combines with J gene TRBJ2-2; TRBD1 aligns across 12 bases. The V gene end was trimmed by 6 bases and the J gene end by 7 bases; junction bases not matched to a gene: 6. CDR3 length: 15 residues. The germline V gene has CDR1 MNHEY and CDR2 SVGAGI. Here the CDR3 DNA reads TGTGCCAGCAGGAGGGGACAGGGGGCGATCGGGGAGCTGTTTTTT. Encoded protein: CASRRGQGAIGELFF.

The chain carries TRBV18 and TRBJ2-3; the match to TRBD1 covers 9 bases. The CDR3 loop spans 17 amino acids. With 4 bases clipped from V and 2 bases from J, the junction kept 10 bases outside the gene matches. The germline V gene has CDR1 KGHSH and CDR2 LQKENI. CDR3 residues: CASSQIQGQGYTDTQYF. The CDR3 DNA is TGTGCCAGCTCACAAATACAGGGACAGGGTTACACAGATACGCAGTATTTT.

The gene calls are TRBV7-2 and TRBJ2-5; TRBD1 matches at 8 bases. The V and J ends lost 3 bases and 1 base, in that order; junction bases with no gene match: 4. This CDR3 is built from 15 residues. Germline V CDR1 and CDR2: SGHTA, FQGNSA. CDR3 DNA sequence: TGTGCCAGCAGCTTGGGACAGGTACCCCAAGAGACCCAGTACTTC. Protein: CASSLGQVPQETQYF.

CDR3 nucleotide sequence: TGCGCCAGCAGTGAGTCTCTCTCCGGACAAGGCGGGTCACAGACCCAGTACTTC. Amino acid sequence: CASSESLSGQGGSQTQYF. The chain joins TRBV10-1 to TRBJ2-5; TRBD1 or TRBD2 may be the D gene (5 bases each). Germline V lookup: CDR1 WNHNN, CDR2 SYGVQD (reference sequence). Trimming took 0 bases from V and 6 from J, leaving 23 bases between them. The CDR3 has 18 residues.

The CDR3 loop reads CASSLAGPFNEKLFF. The DNA for the CDR3 is TGTGCCAGCAGCTTAGCTGGACCCTTTAATGAAAAACTGTTTTTT. The chain recombines TRBV7-2 with TRBJ1-4; unclear D gene. Germline-derived CDR1 and CDR2 are SGHTA and FQGNSA. CDR3 length equals 15 residues. V was pared by 0 bases and J by 4 bases, with 9 bases between. Filled out from reference TRBV7-2 and TRBJ1-4, the complete variable domain reads GAGVSQSPSNKVTEKGKDVELRCDPISGHTALYWYRQSLGQGLEFLIYFQGNSAPDKSGLPSDRFSAERTGGSVSTLTIQRTQQEDSAVYLCASSLAGPFNEKLFFGSGTQLSVL.

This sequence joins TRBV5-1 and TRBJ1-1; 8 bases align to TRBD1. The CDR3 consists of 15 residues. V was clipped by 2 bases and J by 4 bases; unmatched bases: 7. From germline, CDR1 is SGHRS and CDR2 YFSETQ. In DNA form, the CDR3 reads TGCGCCAGCAGCTTTTCCCTGGACAGGGTCACTGAAGCTTTCTTT. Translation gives CASSFSLDRVTEAFF. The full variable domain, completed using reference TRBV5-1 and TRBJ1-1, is KAGVTQTPRYLIKTRGQQVTLSCSPISGHRSVSWYQQTPGQGLQFLFEYFSETQRNKGNFPGRFSGRQFSNSRSEMNVSTLELGDSALYLCASSFSLDRVTEAFFGQGTRLTVV.